The 12 T cell receptor beta chains below all came from one sample that was sequenced in a study of T cells in Graves' hyperthyroidism and ophthalmopathy. RNA transcripts served as the template for amplifying TCR beta CDR3 regions. The HTBI primer set served for first-round RT-PCR of the TCR CDR3. TCRdb reanalysed the multiplex PCR reads using MiXCR and keeps one entry per CDR3 protein. Of a few hundred thousand distinct CDR3 sequences in the sample, around 15% were seen once. The specimen was blood. Source of these receptors: a woman between 40 and 50 years old with Graves' ophthalmopathy.

The CDR3 DNA reads TGCGCCAGCAGCTTGGCCAATGGACTAGCGGGAGGGATCGATACGCAGTATTTT. Protein: CASSLANGLAGGIDTQYF. The V call is TRBV5-1, the J call TRBJ2-3; 15 bases are a match to TRBD2. V lost 0 bases to trimming and J lost 6 bases; unmatched junction nucleotides: 8. Per germline, CDR1 SGHRS and CDR2 YFSETQ. The CDR3 is made up of 18 amino acids. Drawing the rest from reference TRBV5-1 and TRBJ2-3, the complete variable domain is KAGVTQTPRYLIKTRGQQVTLSCSPISGHRSVSWYQQTPGQGLQFLFEYFSETQRNKGNFPGRFSGRQFSNSRSEMNVSTLELGDSALYLCASSLANGLAGGIDTQYFGPGTRLTVL.

This clonotype was seen a handful of times. CDR3 sequence (DNA): TGTGCCAGCAGTTACGTTGGACAGGGGTCCTACGAGCAGTACTTC. It is translated as CASSYVGQGSYEQYF. The rearrangement links TRBV6-5 to TRBJ2-7; TRBD1 matches 9 bases. The CDR3 spans 15 residues. The germline gives CDR1 MNHEY, CDR2 SVGAGI. The V gene end was trimmed by 2 bases and the J gene end by 1 base; junction bases not matched to a gene: 3.

This clonotype was seen many times. The V and J genes are TRBV3-1 and TRBJ2-6; D not resolved. Germline V gene lookup returns CDR1 LGHDT and CDR2 YNNKEL (reference sequence). CDR3 length: 14 residues. The V gene lost 7 bases and the J gene lost 4 bases, with 11 bases spanning the gap. This CDR3 reads CASNSGYGANVLTF. The CDR3 region has the DNA TGTGCCAGCAATTCTGGGTACGGGGCCAACGTCCTGACTTTC.

Ten or more counts support this clonotype. V usage is TRBV4-2 and J usage is TRBJ1-1; no firm D call. V lost 0 bases and J lost 4, with 9 bases in between. CDR1 is LGHNA and CDR2 is YNFKEQ in the germline V gene. The CDR3 extends over 14 amino acids. Here the CDR3 DNA reads TGTGCCAGCAGCCAAGATCTGACTGCCACTGAAGCTTTCTTT. Protein sequence: CASSQDLTATEAFF.

This clonotype was detected many times. The V gene is TRBV11-2, the J gene TRBJ2-7; weak D call: TRBD1 (5 bases). CDR1 and CDR2 from the germline V gene are SGHAT and FQNNGV. The CDR3 loop spans 14 amino acids. The V gene lost 7 bases and the J gene lost 2 bases, with 15 bases spanning the gap. CDR3 coding DNA: TGTGCCAGCACCCTCGGAACAGGACCCTACGAGCAGTACTTC. It is translated as CASTLGTGPYEQYF.

J is TRBJ2-5 and V is TRBV10-3; tentative D call: TRBD1 (6 bases). The CDR3 extends over 14 amino acids. Between the trimmed V and J ends, which lost 5 bases and 3 bases, there was a span of 13 bases. Per germline, CDR1 ENHRY and CDR2 SYGVKD. The CDR3 DNA is TGTGCCATCAGTCAAACAGGGCCTAAAGAGACCCAGTACTTC. Encoded protein: CAISQTGPKETQYF.

This clonotype was counted many times. J is TRBJ1-4 and V is TRBV5-1; perhaps TRBD1 as D (6 bases). The V gene lost 4 bases and the J gene lost 0 bases, with 10 bases spanning the gap. Germline V gives CDR1 SGHRS, CDR2 YFSETQ. The CDR3 sequence is 15 residues long. The CDR3 nucleotides are TGCGCCAGCAGCCGAACAGGGTCAACTAATGAAAAACTGTTTTTT. Protein product: CASSRTGSTNEKLFF.

In its sample, this clonotype was seen many times. The chain carries TRBV11-2 and TRBJ2-2, with unresolved D. V gave up 7 bases and J gave up 1 base, with 13 bases separating them. This CDR3 has 15 residues. Per the germline V gene, CDR1 is SGHAT and CDR2 is FQNNGV. The CDR3 sequence is CASTLSQLNTGELFF. DNA for the CDR3: TGTGCCAGCACCCTATCCCAGCTGAACACCGGGGAGCTGTTTTTT.

This chain joins TRBV5-6 and TRBJ1-2, with no clear D. Germline CDR1 SGHDT, CDR2 YYEEEE. The length of the CDR3 is 13 residues. V was pared by 3 bases and J by 2 bases, with 8 bases between. CDR3 protein: CASSYWENYGYTF. The DNA for the CDR3 is TGTGCCAGCAGCTATTGGGAGAACTATGGCTACACCTTC. Full variable domain (rest looked up from reference TRBV5-6 and TRBJ1-2): DAGVTQSPTHLIKTRGQQVTLRCSPKSGHDTVSWYQQALGQGPQFIFQYYEEEERQRGNFPDRFSGHQFPNYSSELNVNALLLGDSALYLCASSYWENYGYTFGSGTRLTVV.

This clonotype was counted at least ten times. The chain has TRBV7-9 and TRBJ2-3; D may be TRBD1 or TRBD2 (6 bases each). Trimming shortened V by 5 bases and J by 4 bases, and 25 bases separated the two germline ends. The CDR3 loop spans 18 amino acids. Germline CDR1 reads SEHNR; CDR2 reads FQNEAQ (reference sequence). The CDR3 coding sequence is TGTGCCAGCAGCCTCGATCAGGGGCGGCGGGGAAGGGCAGATACGCAGTATTTT. It encodes CASSLDQGRRGRADTQYF. The complete variable domain, with remaining parts taken from reference TRBV7-9 and TRBJ2-3, reads DTGVSQNPRHKITKRGQNVTFRCDPISEHNRLYWYRQTLGQGPEFLTYFQNEAQLEKSRLLSDRFSAERPKGSFSTLEIQRTEQGDSAMYLCASSLDQGRRGRADTQYFGPGTRLTVL.

This clonotype was recorded at least ten times. The chain carries TRBV2 and TRBJ1-2; D unresolved. The V gene lost 7 bases and the J gene lost 5 bases, with 17 bases spanning the gap. CDR1 SNHLY and CDR2 FYNNEI come from the germline V gene. The CDR3 consists of 14 residues. CDR3: CASKVRNMQYGYTF. The CDR3 DNA reads TGTGCCAGCAAAGTGCGCAATATGCAATATGGCTACACCTTC.

This clonotype was observed many times. This chain joins TRBV28 and TRBJ1-6; D not certain. V was cut by 6 bases and J by 10 bases, with 16 bases left in between. CDR3 length: 14 residues. Looked up from germline, CDR1 is MDHEN and CDR2 is SYDVKM. Here the CDR3 DNA reads TGTGCCAGCAGCAAGGCCGGAAAAGGATCACCCCTCCACTTT. This translates into CASSKAGKGSPLHF.